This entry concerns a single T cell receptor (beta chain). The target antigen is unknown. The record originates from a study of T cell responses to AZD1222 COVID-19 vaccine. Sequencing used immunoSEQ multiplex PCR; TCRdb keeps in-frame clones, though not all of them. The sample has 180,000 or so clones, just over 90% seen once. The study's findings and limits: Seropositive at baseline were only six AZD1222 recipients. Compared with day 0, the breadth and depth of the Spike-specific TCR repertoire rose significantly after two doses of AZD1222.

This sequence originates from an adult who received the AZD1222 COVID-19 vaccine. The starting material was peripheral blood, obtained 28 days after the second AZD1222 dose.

The CDR3 DNA follows: TGCGCCAGCAGCTACACAGGGGAGACTGAAGCTTTCTTT. Protein: CASSYTGETEAFF. This chain joins TRBV5-1 and TRBJ1-1, with 7 positions matching TRBD1. Germline loops: CDR1 SGHRS, CDR2 YFSETQ. The J segment lost 5 bases and the V segment lost 3 bases, leaving 4 bases of the junction unmatched. The CDR3 has 13 amino acids.